Following are 30 T cell receptor beta chains from one sample sequenced in a study of human T cells and chemical hapten exposure. Noted time point: pre-sensitization, week 0. Treatment here: therapeutic diphenylcyclopropenone sensitization with weekly scalp DPC. TCRdb redid the calling of the RACE reads with MiXCR, one entry per CDR3 protein. The sample has roughly 120,000 distinct CDR3 sequences, roughly 13% seen once. The sequencing here drew on whole blood, taken in connection with sensitization to the hapten diphenylcyclopropenone (DPC). The receptors shown here come from a woman between 18 and 29 years old with alopecia areata. Some clones in this sample may be carry-over from other donors' samples.

The gene calls are TRBV12-3 or TRBV12-4 and TRBJ1-1; TRBD1 agrees at 10 bases. CDR3 size: 14 residues. Losses at the gene ends were 5 bases for V and 11 bases for J; bases not matched to a gene: 11. The DNA for the CDR3 is TGTGCCAGCAGTCGATCCGGGACAGGGGTCCGGGCTTTCTTT. This encodes CASSRSGTGVRAFF.

The chain employs TRBV9 and TRBJ1-2; D is unresolved. Germline CDR1 and CDR2: SGDLS and YYNGEE. With 2 bases removed from V and 2 bases from J, the gap between germline ends came to 7 bases. This CDR3 contains 13 residues. The CDR3 nucleotides read TGTGCCAGCAGCGTGGCTACGAACTATGGCTACACCTTC. The encoded protein is CASSVATNYGYTF.

The sample holds many counts of this clonotype. In nucleotides, the CDR3 is TGCAGCGTTGAAGGGAACACTGAAGCTTTCTTT. Amino acids: CSVEGNTEAFF. V is TRBV29-1 and J is TRBJ1-1; D gene unclear. The CDR3 covers 11 residues. V lost 1 base and J 1 base, leaving 1 base between the germline ends. Germline CDR1 reads SQVTM; CDR2 reads ANQGSEA.

J is TRBJ2-7 and V is TRBV2; 8 nucleotides line up with TRBD1. The CDR3 sequence is 16 residues long. Germline CDR1 is SNHLY and CDR2 is FYNNEI. J lost 3 bases, V lost 5 bases, and 12 bases had no gene match. The CDR3 protein is CASSTRQGSELYEQYF. The CDR3 DNA reads TGTGCCAGCAGTACTCGACAGGGGTCGGAGCTCTACGAGCAGTACTTC.

In this sample, this clonotype turned up many times. The V call is TRBV10-3, the J call TRBJ2-5; no clear D gene. The germline V and J ends were trimmed by 3 bases and 2 bases, with 4 bases remaining between them. CDR1 and CDR2 (germline): ENHRY, SYGVKD. The CDR3 is 12 residues long. In nucleotides, the CDR3 is TGTGCCATCAGTGACTTGCAAGAGACCCAGTACTTC. It translates to CAISDLQETQYF.

The chain links TRBV13 to TRBJ1-6; no definite D call. The CDR3 has 13 amino acids. V was cut by 4 bases and J by 7 bases, with 8 bases left in between. Germline lookup yields CDR1 PRHDT and CDR2 FYEKMQ (reference sequence). The CDR3 bases are TGTGCCAGCAGCTCGCCAGGCAATTCACCCCTCCACTTT. Translating gives CASSSPGNSPLHF.

There are many counts of this clonotype. This chain joins TRBV20-1 and TRBJ1-6; D may be TRBD1 (6 bases). In germline, CDR1 is DFQATT, CDR2 SNEGSKA (reference sequence). V lost 0 bases and J 0 bases, leaving 12 bases between the germline ends. CDR3 length equals 17 residues. This CDR3 reads CSAREQGPGSYNSPLHF. CDR3 nucleotide sequence: TGCAGTGCTAGAGAACAGGGCCCGGGCTCCTATAATTCACCCCTCCACTTT.

The rearrangement links TRBV6-6 to TRBJ2-3; 15 bases match TRBD2. This CDR3 spans 18 amino acids. Germline CDR1 reads MNHNY; CDR2 reads SVGAGI (reference sequence). V lost 5 bases, J lost 4 bases, and 10 bases stayed unmatched. The CDR3 sequence: CASSPGLAGGRWADTQYF. The CDR3 bases are TGTGCCAGCAGTCCCGGACTAGCGGGGGGGCGGTGGGCAGATACGCAGTATTTT.

This clonotype was seen only a few times. This chain uses TRBV7-2 with TRBJ2-7; D is tentatively TRBD1 or TRBD2 (7 bases each). CDR3 length: 13 residues. The V end was cut by 3 bases, the J end by 7 bases, with 13 bases between. CDR1 SGHTA and CDR2 FQGNSA come from the germline V gene. CDR3 in DNA: TGTGCCAGCAGCTTTGACAGGGAGGGAGAGCAGTACTTC. Translation: CASSFDREGEQYF.

This clonotype was seen at least ten times. The chain joins TRBV28 to TRBJ2-7; 10 bases align to TRBD2. CDR3 size: 15 residues. Unmatched junction bases numbered 3, after V lost 2 bases and J lost 2 bases. Germline CDR1 is MDHEN and CDR2 is SYDVKM. CDR3 in amino acids: CASSLRTSGAYEQYF. For the CDR3, the DNA is TGTGCCAGCAGTTTACGGACTAGCGGAGCCTACGAGCAGTACTTC.

Comment on this clonotype: A much larger clone differs by one base, so this may be a read error. The chain recombines TRBV2 with TRBJ2-3; no definite D call. With 10 bases removed from V and 5 bases from J, the gap between germline ends came to 19 bases. This CDR3 spans 14 amino acids. Germline CDR1 SNHLY, CDR2 FYNNEI. The CDR3 bases are TGTGCCACCGGCCCGTTACAAGGCATAGATACGCAGTATTTT. Translating it yields CATGPLQGIDTQYF. The entire variable domain, with the rest obtained from reference TRBV2 and TRBJ2-3, is as follows: EPEVTQTPSHQVTQMGQEVILRCVPISNHLYFYWYRQILGQKVEFLVSFYNNEISEKSEIFDDQFSVERPDGSNFTLKIRSTKLEDSAMYFCATGPLQGIDTQYFGPGTRLTVL.

This clonotype was detected ten times or more. The chain carries TRBV15 and TRBJ2-6; D is ambiguous. Germline CDR1 reads LNHNV; CDR2 reads YYDKDF (reference sequence). V was pared by 1 base and J by 2 bases, with 6 bases between. The CDR3 extends over 15 amino acids. CDR3 sequence: CATSRGATGANVLTF. The DNA of the CDR3 is TGTGCCACCAGCAGAGGGGCGACTGGGGCCAACGTCCTGACTTTC.

The chain couples TRBV9 to TRBJ1-4; 7 nucleotides align to TRBD1. V trimming: 2 bases; J trimming: 5 bases; junction bases outside the gene matches: 3. The V gene's germline CDR1 is SGDLS and CDR2 YYNGEE. The CDR3 consists of 14 residues. The CDR3 loop reads CASSVSGGNEKLFF. In DNA form, the CDR3 reads TGTGCCAGCAGCGTGTCAGGGGGAAATGAAAAACTGTTTTTT.

This clonotype was seen a handful of times. The chain combines TRBV12-3 or TRBV12-4 with TRBJ1-2; D unclear. V was clipped by 5 bases and J by 4 bases, with 17 bases between them. This CDR3 spans 15 amino acids. The CDR3 DNA reads as TGTGCCAGCAGTACGCCAGGCTACACGGCCTATGGCTACACCTTC. Its translation: CASSTPGYTAYGYTF.

At least ten counts were recorded for this clonotype. The V call is TRBV9, the J call TRBJ1-3; D gene uncertain. Germline lookup yields CDR1 SGDLS and CDR2 YYNGEE. V lost 3 bases and J lost 0, with 7 bases in between. The CDR3 spans 14 residues. The CDR3 protein is CASSAGSSGNTIYF. The CDR3 nucleotides read TGTGCCAGCAGCGCTGGATCCTCTGGAAACACCATATATTTT. Combining the CDR3 with reference TRBV9 and TRBJ1-3 gives the whole variable domain DSGVTQTPKHLITATGQRVTLRCSPRSGDLSVYWYQQSLDQGLQFLIQYYNGEERAKGNILERFSAQQFPDLHSELNLSSLELGDSALYFCASSAGSSGNTIYFGEGSWLTVV.

This clonotype was seen only a few times. V usage is TRBV7-2 and J usage is TRBJ2-6, with D possibly TRBD2 on 7 matching bases. Germline V gives CDR1 SGHTA, CDR2 FQGNSA. The CDR3 spans 18 residues. Trimming left V 5 bases short and J 2 bases short, with 19 bases between. CDR3 sequence reads: CASSLSVAGATGANVLTF. The CDR3 nucleotides read TGTGCCAGCAGCCTATCAGTGGCGGGGGCGACTGGGGCCAACGTCCTGACTTTC.

The chain carries TRBV6-5 and TRBJ2-1, with TRBD2 matching over 10 bases. The CDR3 contains 15 residues. Germline assignment: CDR1 MNHEY and CDR2 SVGAGI. Trimming took 4 bases from V and 10 from J; bases not matched to a gene: 10. The CDR3 bases are TGTGCCAGCAGTTCCATGGCTAGCGGGGGAACGGAGCAGTTCTTC. As protein: CASSSMASGGTEQFF.

This sequence joins TRBV6-2 or TRBV6-3 and TRBJ1-5; a possible D gene is TRBD1 (6 bases). The V gene's germline CDR1 is MNHEY and CDR2 SVGEGT. CDR3 length: 15 residues. Trimming removed 9 bases from V and 1 base from J, with 16 bases in between. For the CDR3, the DNA is TGTGCCAGTCAACGACAGGCGCTGAGCAATCAGCCCCAGCATTTT. This sequence encodes CASQRQALSNQPQHF.

This clonotype was detected only a few times. CDR3 residues: CSARGEDPDTGELFF. CDR3 sequence (DNA): TGCAGTGCTAGAGGAGAGGACCCAGACACCGGGGAGCTGTTTTTT. The rearrangement uses TRBV20-1 and TRBJ2-2; D ambiguous. The V end was cut by 1 base, the J end by 3 bases, with 12 bases between. Germline V gene data show CDR1 as DFQATT and CDR2 as SNEGSKA (reference sequence). This CDR3 contains 15 residues.

The rearrangement links TRBV2 to TRBJ1-4; a possible D gene is TRBD1 (6 bases). With 8 bases removed from V and 8 bases from J, the gap between germline ends came to 9 bases. Germline V gene sequence: CDR1 SNHLY, CDR2 FYNNEI. The CDR3 contains 11 residues. The CDR3 DNA follows: TGTGCCAGCGGGGGACAAGAAAAACTGTTTTTT. Translation: CASGGQEKLFF.

The chain uses TRBV7-8 and TRBJ2-1, with D tentatively TRBD1 (7 bases). The ends were cut back, 1 base at V and 3 bases at J, with 10 bases in the middle. The germline V gene has CDR1 SGHVS and CDR2 FQNEAQ. The CDR3 extends over 15 amino acids. For the CDR3, the DNA is TGTGCCAGCAGCTTAGAGCAGGGGGGCTACAATGAGCAGTTCTTC. It codes for CASSLEQGGYNEQFF.

The table lists this clonotype with a few counts. The chain carries TRBV20-1 and TRBJ2-3, with D perhaps being TRBD1 or TRBD2 (7 bases each). Germline-derived CDR1 and CDR2 are DFQATT and SNEGSKA (reference sequence). This CDR3 comprises 15 residues. Trimming took off 0 bases at V and 1 base at J, with 11 bases between the two ends. CDR3 residues: CSARDGRGRTDTQYF. The CDR3, as DNA: TGCAGTGCTAGAGATGGGAGGGGGCGCACAGATACGCAGTATTTT.

The rearrangement joins TRBV7-2 to TRBJ2-3; D ambiguous. Germline V gives CDR1 SGHTA, CDR2 FQGNSA. V lost 3 bases to trimming and J lost 6 bases, with 10 bases between them. The length of the CDR3 is 13 residues. CDR3: CASSLGTSDTQYF. As DNA, the CDR3 is TGTGCCAGCAGCTTGGGAACGTCGGATACGCAGTATTTT.

This clonotype has just a few counts. The chain recombines TRBV11-3 with TRBJ2-1; D tentatively reads TRBD1 or TRBD2 (5 bases each). The V gene lost 3 bases and the J gene lost 9 bases, with 15 bases spanning the gap. The germline CDR1 and CDR2 sequences are SGHNT and YENEEA. CDR3 length equals 14 residues. The CDR3 reads CASSFQTGRGEQFF. CDR3 nucleotides: TGTGCCAGCAGCTTTCAAACGGGACGGGGTGAGCAGTTCTTC.

The V and J genes are TRBV27 and TRBJ2-1, with TRBD2 matching over 9 bases. V lost 7 bases and J lost 7; bases outside the gene matches: 11. In germline, CDR1 is MNHEY, CDR2 SMNVEV (reference sequence). The CDR3 runs 15 residues. The CDR3 reads CASTSPASGKNEQFF. CDR3 DNA sequence: TGTGCCAGCACCTCACCGGCTAGCGGGAAAAATGAGCAGTTCTTC.

V usage is TRBV7-2 and J usage is TRBJ2-7, with D unresolved. This CDR3 spans 12 amino acids. Germline-derived CDR1 and CDR2 are SGHTA and FQGNSA. V was trimmed by 3 bases and J by 2 bases, leaving 5 bases between them. CDR3 DNA sequence: TGTGCCAGCAGCTTGTCCCCCTACGAGCAGTACTTC. Its translation is CASSLSPYEQYF.

There are a few counts of this clonotype. The chain combines TRBV7-9 with TRBJ2-7, with a tentative D call TRBD2 (5 bases). The CDR3 runs 16 residues. Trimming took 2 bases from V and 0 from J, leaving 14 bases between them. Germline CDR1 and CDR2: SEHNR and FQNEAQ (reference sequence). Here the CDR3 reads CASSLWAEGVSYEQYF. DNA for the CDR3: TGTGCCAGCAGCTTATGGGCCGAGGGAGTCTCCTACGAGCAGTACTTC.

This clonotype was picked up many times. V and J are TRBV7-9 and TRBJ2-5, with D perhaps assigned TRBD1 or TRBD2 (7 bases each). The CDR3 is 14 amino acids. Trimming took 7 bases from V and 9 from J, leaving 21 bases between them. The germline V gene encodes CDR1 SEHNR and CDR2 FQNEAQ (reference sequence). CDR3 bases: TGTGCCAGCACCGAAACCGGGACAGCGGGGTCCCAGTACTTC. It yields the protein CASTETGTAGSQYF.

The table lists this clonotype with a few counts. The CDR3 region is CASSLEVGGFGETQYF. The CDR3 DNA sequence: TGTGCCAGCAGCTTAGAGGTTGGGGGTTTTGGAGAGACCCAGTACTTC. The chain links TRBV11-2 to TRBJ2-5; possibly TRBD1 or TRBD2 for D (5 bases each). Germline V gene sequence: CDR1 SGHAT, CDR2 FQNNGV. Trimming pared 0 bases from V and 4 bases from J, leaving 15 bases between. There are 16 residues in the CDR3.

This clonotype showed up many times. The J gene is TRBJ1-2, the V gene TRBV27, with D unclear. The germline V gene encodes CDR1 MNHEY and CDR2 SMNVEV (reference sequence). The CDR3 runs to 13 residues. V lost 7 bases to trimming and J lost 5 bases, with 14 bases between them. CDR3 sequence reads: CASTISPGYGYTF. The CDR3 DNA sequence: TGTGCCAGCACCATTAGCCCTGGATATGGCTACACCTTC.